The 16 T cell receptor beta chains presented below share a single source sample, sequenced in a study of T cell responses to AZD1222 COVID-19 vaccine. This table comes from immunoSEQ multiplex PCR, and its TCRdb copy is limited to in-frame clones, with some not included. The sample comprises around 76,000 clones, more than 75% of which are singletons, and about 12% rests with the top ten. The sample was peripheral blood, taken on day 0 of AZD1222 vaccination. The receptors were gathered from an adult in good health.

This chain uses TRBV5-4 with TRBJ1-1; D perhaps matches TRBD1 (5 bases). Germline loops: CDR1 SGHNT, CDR2 YYREEE (reference sequence). The CDR3 loop spans 14 amino acids. V was trimmed by 0 bases and J by 5 bases, leaving 11 bases between them. The CDR3 DNA follows: TGTGCCAGCAGCTTGGGGGGCCGAGAAACTGAAGCTTTCTTT. Its protein product is CASSLGGRETEAFF.

This clone was picked up one time. The chain combines TRBV7-3 with TRBJ1-2, with a weak D call TRBD1 (5 bases). The V gene lost 0 bases and the J gene lost 2 bases, with 7 bases spanning the gap. CDR1 and CDR2 (germline): SGHTA, FQGTGA. This CDR3 comprises 14 residues. CDR3 DNA sequence: TGTGCCAGCAGCTTAACCAGGGTGAACTATGGCTACACCTTC. Translation gives CASSLTRVNYGYTF.

This chain uses TRBV7-2 with TRBJ1-5; no reliable D call. Trimming left V 1 base short and J 1 base short, with 14 bases between. CDR3 length: 17 amino acids. The germline CDR1 and CDR2 sequences are SGHTA and FQGNSA. CDR3 nucleotides: TGTGCCAGCAGCTTAGGAGCCATCCAACCGAGCAATCAGCCCCAGCATTTT. Residues: CASSLGAIQPSNQPQHF.

The V and J genes are TRBV29-1 and TRBJ2-1; D is possibly TRBD1 or TRBD2 (5 bases each). This CDR3 comprises 14 residues. Trimming removed 3 bases from V and 4 bases from J, with 13 bases in between. Per germline, CDR1 SQVTM and CDR2 ANQGSEA. For the CDR3, the DNA is TGCAGCGTTGATGAGGGGCCGGGGTACAATGAGCAGTTCTTC. Translated, it gives CSVDEGPGYNEQFF.

The J gene is TRBJ2-1, the V gene TRBV19, with D possibly being TRBD1 (5 bases). The CDR3 covers 16 residues. The germline V and J ends were trimmed by 3 bases and 5 bases, with 17 bases remaining between them. The germline V gene encodes CDR1 LNHDA and CDR2 SQIVND (reference sequence). CDR3 DNA sequence: TGTGCCAGTAGTATCAGGGCAGGGCGAACGAACAATGAGCAGTTCTTC. Its protein product is CASSIRAGRTNNEQFF. The variable domain in full, with the rest retrieved from reference TRBV19 and TRBJ2-1, is DGGITQSPKYLFRKEGQNVTLSCEQNLNHDAMYWYRQDPGQGLRLIYYSQIVNDFQKGDIAEGYSVSREKKESFPLTVTSAQKNPTAFYLCASSIRAGRTNNEQFFGPGTRLTVL.

This clone was recorded once. The chain joins TRBV18 to TRBJ1-1; 8 bases match TRBD1. V lost 0 bases, J lost 3 bases, and 9 bases stayed unmatched. CDR1 and CDR2 (germline): KGHSH, LQKENI. The CDR3 is made up of 17 amino acids. CDR3: CASSPPSIRGRDTEAFF. The CDR3 nucleotides are TGTGCCAGCTCACCACCGAGTATCAGGGGGCGGGACACTGAAGCTTTCTTT.

V is TRBV30 and J is TRBJ2-5; 10 bases match TRBD2. Germline CDR1 reads GTSNPN; CDR2 reads SVGIG (reference sequence). V lost 0 bases to trimming and J lost 4 bases; unmatched junction nucleotides: 2. The CDR3 has 14 residues. CDR3 sequence: CAWSVAGGPETQYF. The DNA for the CDR3 is TGTGCCTGGAGTGTAGCGGGGGGGCCAGAGACCCAGTACTTC.

The rearrangement links TRBV4-1 to TRBJ2-1; 10 bases are a match to TRBD2. Germline V lookup: CDR1 MGHRA, CDR2 YSYEKL. CDR3 length: 19 amino acids. With V trimmed by 5 bases and J by 4 bases, 17 bases remained unmatched. In nucleotides, the CDR3 is TGCGCCAGCAGCACACACCTAGCGGGGGACCGAAAAACGTACAATGAGCAGTTCTTC. It is translated as CASSTHLAGDRKTYNEQFF.

This clone was seen a single time. The V gene is TRBV15, the J gene TRBJ1-4; no firm D call. CDR1 LNHNV and CDR2 YYDKDF come from the germline V gene (reference sequence). The CDR3 consists of 15 residues. V was clipped by 0 bases and J by 7 bases, with 12 bases between them. In DNA, the CDR3 is TGTGCCACCAGCAGAGAGAGGACGGCCTTTGAAAAACTGTTTTTT. Translated: CATSRERTAFEKLFF.

The chain employs TRBV18 and TRBJ2-7; D may correspond to TRBD1 or TRBD2 (6 bases each). Trimming left V 3 bases short and J 6 bases short, with 15 bases between. CDR3 size: 14 residues. CDR1 and CDR2 (germline): KGHSH, LQKENI. CDR3: CASSPGARGGEQYF. The CDR3 DNA sequence: TGTGCCAGCTCACCTGGCGCCAGGGGAGGCGAGCAGTACTTC.

The chain carries TRBV3-1 (or the pseudogene TRBV3-2) and TRBJ2-2, with 12 bases lining up with TRBD1. This CDR3 spans 18 amino acids. V was pared by 5 bases and J by 4 bases, with 11 bases of the junction left unmatched. The V gene's germline CDR1 is LGHDT and CDR2 YNNKEL (reference sequence). This CDR3 reads CASSFYPGQGAPTGELFF. The CDR3 bases are TGTGCCAGCAGCTTCTACCCGGGACAGGGGGCCCCCACCGGGGAGCTGTTTTTT.

This clone was picked up a small number of times. The chain couples TRBV7-2 to TRBJ2-3; TRBD1 agrees at 10 bases. Germline CDR1 SGHTA, CDR2 FQGNSA. Unmatched junction bases numbered 4, after V lost 7 bases and J lost 3 bases. The CDR3 contains 14 residues. The CDR3 sequence is CASKRTGGTDTQYF. The CDR3, as DNA: TGTGCCAGCAAAAGGACAGGGGGAACAGATACGCAGTATTTT.

This chain uses TRBV29-1 with TRBJ1-1; tentatively, D is TRBD1 (5 bases). Trimming shortened V by 0 bases and J by 4 bases, and 12 bases separated the two germline ends. CDR1 is SQVTM and CDR2 is ANQGSEA in the germline V gene. The CDR3 is made up of 14 amino acids. The CDR3, as DNA: TGCAGCGTTGAAGAGGGGGAGAGGGGCACTGAAGCTTTCTTT. This encodes CSVEEGERGTEAFF.

The chain employs TRBV19 and TRBJ1-5, with 9 bases fitting TRBD1. Germline V gene sequence: CDR1 LNHDA, CDR2 SQIVND (reference sequence). V gave up 4 bases and J gave up 4 bases; unmatched junction bases: 5. This CDR3 has 15 amino acids. The CDR3 sequence: CASSRTGGQNQPQHF. The CDR3 nucleotides read TGTGCCAGTAGTAGAACAGGGGGCCAGAATCAGCCCCAGCATTTT. Together with reference TRBV19 and TRBJ1-5, the CDR3 gives the full variable domain: DGGITQSPKYLFRKEGQNVTLSCEQNLNHDAMYWYRQDPGQGLRLIYYSQIVNDFQKGDIAEGYSVSREKKESFPLTVTSAQKNPTAFYLCASSRTGGQNQPQHFGDGTRLSIL.

CDR3 in amino acids: CASSETVNYGYTF. CDR3 in DNA: TGTGCCAGCAGCGAGACGGTCAACTATGGCTACACCTTC. J is TRBJ1-2 and V is TRBV2; no firm D call. Looked up from germline, CDR1 is SNHLY and CDR2 is FYNNEI. There are 13 residues in the CDR3. The germline V and J ends were trimmed by 6 bases and 2 bases, with 10 bases remaining between them. The entire variable domain, with the rest obtained from reference TRBV2 and TRBJ1-2, is as follows: EPEVTQTPSHQVTQMGQEVILRCVPISNHLYFYWYRQILGQKVEFLVSFYNNEISEKSEIFDDQFSVERPDGSNFTLKIRSTKLEDSAMYFCASSETVNYGYTFGSGTRLTVV.

The chain uses TRBV5-6 and TRBJ1-1; 10 nucleotides match TRBD1. Germline assignment: CDR1 SGHDT and CDR2 YYEEEE. This CDR3 has 16 amino acids. The J segment lost 3 bases and the V segment lost 4 bases, leaving 9 bases of the junction unmatched. The CDR3 coding sequence is TGTGCCAGCAGCGAAGCCGGGACAGGGGCCCACACTGAAGCTTTCTTT. Its translation is CASSEAGTGAHTEAFF.